One and the same sample provided the 18 T cell receptor beta chains below, sequenced in a study of cytomegalovirus exposure and HLA in healthy donors. Both 60 Vbeta primers and 13 Jbeta primers went into the PCR. Assay: immunoSEQ multiplex PCR; the TCRdb copy retains only in-frame clones and omits some. In the table there are about 170,000 clones, approximately 71% of which are singletons. The sample consisted of PBMCs. The receptors here all came from a girl aged 5 to 17 in good health and CMV-seronegative.

The gene calls are TRBV7-3 and TRBJ1-2; D is uncertain. V was pared by 1 base and J by 7 bases, with 16 bases between. The CDR3 contains 15 residues. The germline V gene encodes CDR1 SGHTA and CDR2 FQGTGA. DNA of the CDR3: TGTGCCAGCAGCTTAAACCCGGGGTCCCTGGCTGGCTACACCTTC. This sequence encodes CASSLNPGSLAGYTF.

V usage is TRBV25-1 and J usage is TRBJ1-1; D remains unclear. Trimming pared 0 bases from V and 0 bases from J, leaving 8 bases between. The germline CDR1 and CDR2 sequences are MGHDK and SYGVNS. The CDR3 extends over 15 amino acids. The CDR3 coding sequence is TGTGCCAGCAGTGAATACCAGGATATGAACACTGAAGCTTTCTTT. Protein: CASSEYQDMNTEAFF.

The V and J genes are TRBV5-1 and TRBJ2-5, with TRBD1 matching 10 bases. Trimming removed 3 bases from V and 2 bases from J; junction bases left unmatched: 4. Germline V gene sequence: CDR1 SGHRS, CDR2 YFSETQ. This CDR3 comprises 15 residues. The CDR3 bases are TGCGCCAGCAGCTCGGACAGGGGGGATCAAGAGACCCAGTACTTC. It codes for CASSSDRGDQETQYF.

The gene calls are TRBV5-6 and TRBJ1-1; 8 bases agree with TRBD1. The germline V gene encodes CDR1 SGHDT and CDR2 YYEEEE. There are 14 residues in the CDR3. Unmatched junction bases numbered 7, after V lost 4 bases and J lost 5 bases. The CDR3 here is CASSPRGRGTEAFF. The CDR3 nucleotides are TGTGCCAGCAGCCCCAGGGGGCGGGGGACTGAAGCTTTCTTT.

The V gene is TRBV19, the J gene TRBJ1-1; maybe TRBD1 (6 bases). The CDR3 runs to 12 residues. The V end was cut by 9 bases, the J end by 7 bases, with 15 bases between. CDR1 LNHDA and CDR2 SQIVND come from the germline V gene (reference sequence). The CDR3 loop reads CASNRGGIEAFF. CDR3 in DNA: TGTGCCAGCAATAGGGGGGGAATTGAAGCTTTCTTT.

CDR3 residues: CASTAKGGPKETQYF. As DNA, the CDR3 is TGTGCCAGCACCGCCAAGGGGGGGCCTAAAGAGACCCAGTACTTC. The genes are TRBV6-5 and TRBJ2-5; a possible D gene is TRBD2 (7 bases). V lost 7 bases, J lost 3 bases, and 18 bases lay in between. Germline V gene data show CDR1 as MNHEY and CDR2 as SVGAGI. The CDR3 is 15 residues long.

The chain has TRBV2 and TRBJ2-1; TRBD2 matches 8 bases. CDR1 and CDR2 (germline): SNHLY, FYNNEI. The CDR3 is 14 amino acids. J lost 6 bases, V lost 7 bases, and 8 bases had no gene match. CDR3 in amino acids: CASTSRGGRNEQFF. DNA of the CDR3: TGTGCCAGCACCTCCCGGGGGGGGCGCAATGAGCAGTTCTTC.

V usage is TRBV6-1 and J usage is TRBJ1-6; the D gene is possibly TRBD1 (6 bases). This CDR3 spans 13 amino acids. V gave up 6 bases and J gave up 8 bases, with 11 bases separating them. The germline gives CDR1 MNHNS, CDR2 SASEGT. The CDR3 is CASRIQGYSPLHF. DNA of the CDR3: TGTGCCAGCAGAATACAGGGCTATTCACCCCTCCACTTT.

V usage is TRBV5-4 and J usage is TRBJ1-6; 11 bases are a match to TRBD1. The germline CDR1 and CDR2 sequences are SGHNT and YYREEE (reference sequence). The CDR3 is 15 amino acids. Germline trimming cut 4 bases from V and 7 bases from J; bases unmatched to any gene: 4. CDR3 nucleotides: TGTGCCAGCAGCACTCGGGACAGGGGGAATTCACCCCTCCACTTT. Its protein product is CASSTRDRGNSPLHF.

A few counts support this clone. V gene TRBV6-1 combines with J gene TRBJ1-6, with TRBD1 matching over 8 bases. Germline CDR1 MNHNS, CDR2 SASEGT. The CDR3 contains 14 residues. V lost 4 bases, J lost 9 bases, and 5 bases stayed unmatched. In DNA form, the CDR3 reads TGTGCCAGCAGTGCACAGGGGGATAGTTCACCCCTCCACTTT. It encodes CASSAQGDSSPLHF.

The chain combines TRBV27 with TRBJ1-1; no firm D call. Germline loops: CDR1 MNHEY, CDR2 SMNVEV (reference sequence). Trimming shortened V by 4 bases and J by 5 bases, and 11 bases separated the two germline ends. The CDR3 runs 13 residues. The CDR3 loop reads CASSSPPGTEAFF. The CDR3 DNA reads TGTGCCAGCAGTTCCCCCCCGGGGACTGAAGCTTTCTTT.

The rearrangement links TRBV7-3 to TRBJ1-1, with 9 nucleotides matching TRBD1. Germline V CDR1 and CDR2: SGHTA, FQGTGA. With 5 bases clipped from V and 1 base from J, the junction kept 2 bases outside the gene matches. There are 14 residues in the CDR3. The CDR3: CASSQGQGNTEAFF. In DNA form, the CDR3 reads TGTGCCAGCAGCCAGGGACAGGGGAACACTGAAGCTTTCTTT.

The genes are TRBV18 and TRBJ2-3; D not resolved. Between the trimmed V and J ends, which lost 5 bases and 2 bases, there was a span of 5 bases. CDR3 size: 12 residues. Per the germline V gene, CDR1 is KGHSH and CDR2 is LQKENI. CDR3 sequence (DNA): TGTGCCAGCTCATCTTTCACAGATACGCAGTATTTT. This encodes CASSSFTDTQYF.

This clone was detected once. The chain carries TRBV18 and TRBJ1-5, with a tentative D call TRBD1 (6 bases). Germline CDR1 and CDR2: KGHSH and LQKENI. This CDR3 is 15 amino acids long. V lost 6 bases, J lost 3 bases, and 15 bases lay in between. For the CDR3, the DNA is TGTGCCAGCTCCCCGGGAAACAGGGACAATCAGCCCCAGCATTTT. Amino acid sequence: CASSPGNRDNQPQHF.

The chain couples TRBV6-1 to TRBJ2-7; possibly TRBD2 for D (5 bases). This CDR3 region has 11 residues. The germline V gene has CDR1 MNHNS and CDR2 SASEGT. Trimming cost V 11 bases and J 4 bases, with 12 bases left between them. The CDR3 sequence is CAAGVGYEQYF. CDR3 DNA sequence: TGTGCCGCCGGGGTGGGGTACGAGCAGTACTTC.

This clone was found a few times. The chain carries TRBV29-1 and TRBJ2-1; D unresolved. Trimming pared 1 base from V and 6 bases from J, leaving 7 bases between. Per the germline V gene, CDR1 is SQVTM and CDR2 is ANQGSEA. The CDR3 sequence is 12 residues long. CDR3 loop: CSVEALVNEQFF. The CDR3 DNA reads TGCAGCGTTGAAGCCCTAGTCAATGAGCAGTTCTTC.

The chain couples TRBV4-2 to TRBJ2-1; 8 bases are a match to TRBD1. The CDR3 is 15 amino acids. The V gene's germline CDR1 is LGHNA and CDR2 YNFKEQ. The V gene end was trimmed by 4 bases and the J gene end by 7 bases; junction bases not matched to a gene: 9. The CDR3: CASSRFPQGGNEQFF. CDR3 DNA sequence: TGTGCCAGCAGCCGATTCCCACAGGGGGGTAATGAGCAGTTCTTC.

The chain joins TRBV6-5 to TRBJ2-6, with no clear D. The germline V gene has CDR1 MNHEY and CDR2 SVGAGI. This CDR3 region has 12 residues. Between the trimmed V and J ends, which lost 9 bases and 0 bases, there was a span of 3 bases. This CDR3 is CASSSGANVLTF. In DNA, the CDR3 is TGTGCCAGTAGCTCTGGGGCCAACGTCCTGACTTTC.